What follows are 2 T cell receptor beta chains derived from one specimen sequenced in a study of T cells after yellow fever vaccination. MiXCR was run by TCRdb on the 5' RACE reads, yielding one entry per CDR3 protein. The table records around 300,000 distinct CDR3 sequences, over 10% of them present only once. The material was CD4+ T cells sorted from PBMCs, obtained 45 days after the yellow fever booster vaccination. All receptors come from a man aged 25 to 40 who received the YFV17D yellow fever vaccine.

The chain is built from TRBV5-4 and TRBJ1-2; D is unresolved. Trimming removed 0 bases from V and 5 bases from J, with 8 bases in between. The germline CDR1 and CDR2 sequences are SGHNT and YYREEE (reference sequence). The CDR3 spans 13 residues. The CDR3 reads CASSLEEAYGYTF. The CDR3 nucleotides are TGTGCCAGCAGCTTGGAAGAGGCGTATGGCTACACCTTC.

The chain's CDR3 is CASSEFTSGQFF. CDR3 in DNA: TGTGCCAGCAGTGAATTCACTAGCGGGCAGTTCTTC. This chain links TRBV25-1 with TRBJ2-1; 8 nucleotides line up with TRBD2. Germline V CDR1 and CDR2: MGHDK, SYGVNS. The V segment lost 1 base and the J segment 12 bases; nucleotides outside the gene matches: 2. This CDR3 region has 12 residues. Drawing the rest from reference TRBV25-1 and TRBJ2-1, the complete variable domain is EADIYQTPRYLVIGTGKKITLECSQTMGHDKMYWYQQDPGMELHLIHYSYGVNSTEKGDLSSESTVSRIRTEHFPLTLESARPSHTSQYLCASSEFTSGQFFGPGTRLTVL.